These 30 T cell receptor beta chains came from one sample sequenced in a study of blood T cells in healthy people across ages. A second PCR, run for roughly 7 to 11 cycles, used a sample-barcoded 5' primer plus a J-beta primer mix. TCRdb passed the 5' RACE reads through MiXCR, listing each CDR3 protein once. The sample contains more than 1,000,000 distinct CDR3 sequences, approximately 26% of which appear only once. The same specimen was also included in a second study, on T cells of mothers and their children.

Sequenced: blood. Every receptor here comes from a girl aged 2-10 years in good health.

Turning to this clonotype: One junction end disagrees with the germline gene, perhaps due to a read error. CDR3 sequence: CSAAGTTNTGELFF. CDR3 coding DNA: TGCAGTGCTGCCGGGACCACGAACACCGGAGAGCTGTTTTTT. This rearrangement joins TRBV20-1 to TRBJ2-2; tentatively, D is TRBD1 or TRBD2 (5 bases each). Germline values: CDR1 DFQATT, CDR2 SNEGSKA (reference sequence). The CDR3 runs 14 residues.

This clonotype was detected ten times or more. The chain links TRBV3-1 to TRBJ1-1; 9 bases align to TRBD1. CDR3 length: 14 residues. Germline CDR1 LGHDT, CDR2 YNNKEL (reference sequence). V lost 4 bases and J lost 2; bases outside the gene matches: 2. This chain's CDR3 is CASSRQGVNTEAFF. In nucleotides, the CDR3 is TGTGCCAGCAGCCGACAGGGGGTTAACACTGAAGCTTTCTTT.

Here the CDR3 DNA reads TGTGCCAGCAGTGTCCAGGGGGCTGGAGGCTACACCTTC. Translated: CASSVQGAGGYTF. J is TRBJ1-2 and V is TRBV6-2 or TRBV6-3, with 8 bases identical to TRBD1. CDR3 length: 13 residues. CDR1 is MNHEY and CDR2 is SVGEGT in the germline V gene. V lost 5 bases to trimming and J lost 8 bases; unmatched junction nucleotides: 7.

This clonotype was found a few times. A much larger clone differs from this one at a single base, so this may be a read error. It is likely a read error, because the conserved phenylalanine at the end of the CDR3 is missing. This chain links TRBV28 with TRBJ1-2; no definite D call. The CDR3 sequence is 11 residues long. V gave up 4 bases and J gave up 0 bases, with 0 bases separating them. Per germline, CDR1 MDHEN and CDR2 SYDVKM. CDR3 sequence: CASSSNYGYTS. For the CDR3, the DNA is TGTGCCAGCAGTTCTAACTATGGCTACACCTCC.

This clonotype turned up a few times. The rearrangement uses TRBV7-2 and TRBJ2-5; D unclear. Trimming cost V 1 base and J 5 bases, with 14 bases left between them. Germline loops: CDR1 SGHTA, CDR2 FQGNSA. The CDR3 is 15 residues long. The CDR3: CASSLVPSAPETQYF. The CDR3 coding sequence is TGTGCCAGCAGCTTAGTCCCCTCCGCTCCGGAGACCCAGTACTTC.

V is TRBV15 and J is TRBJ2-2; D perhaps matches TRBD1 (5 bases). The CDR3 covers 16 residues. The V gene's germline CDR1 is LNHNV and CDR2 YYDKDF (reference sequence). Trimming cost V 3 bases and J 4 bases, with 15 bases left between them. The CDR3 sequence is CATSRTQGPGTGELFF. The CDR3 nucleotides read TGTGCCACCAGCAGGACCCAGGGTCCGGGCACCGGGGAGCTGTTTTTT.

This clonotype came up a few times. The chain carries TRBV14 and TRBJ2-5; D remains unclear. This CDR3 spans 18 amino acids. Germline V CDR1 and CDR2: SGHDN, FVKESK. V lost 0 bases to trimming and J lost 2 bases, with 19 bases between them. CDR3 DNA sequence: TGTGCCAGCAGCCAAGACGCCTTAAACACCTCCTCTCAAGAGACCCAGTACTTC. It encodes CASSQDALNTSSQETQYF.

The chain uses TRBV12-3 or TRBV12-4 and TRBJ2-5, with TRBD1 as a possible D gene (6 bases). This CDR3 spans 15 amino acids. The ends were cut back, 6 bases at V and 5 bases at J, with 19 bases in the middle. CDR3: CASRSRGSWLETQYF. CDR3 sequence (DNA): TGTGCCAGCAGATCCAGGGGATCGTGGTTGGAGACCCAGTACTTC.

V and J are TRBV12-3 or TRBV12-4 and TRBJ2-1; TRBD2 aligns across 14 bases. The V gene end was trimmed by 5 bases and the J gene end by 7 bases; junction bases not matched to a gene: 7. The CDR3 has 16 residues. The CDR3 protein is CASSQRWTSGRNEQFF. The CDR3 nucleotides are TGTGCCAGCAGTCAGAGGTGGACTAGCGGGAGGAATGAGCAGTTCTTC.

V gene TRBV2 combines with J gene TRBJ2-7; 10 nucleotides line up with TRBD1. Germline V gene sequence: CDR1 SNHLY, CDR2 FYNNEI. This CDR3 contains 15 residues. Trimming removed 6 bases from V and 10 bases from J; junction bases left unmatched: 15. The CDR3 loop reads CASSETGTGVMGQYF. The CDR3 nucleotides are TGTGCCAGCAGCGAAACCGGGACAGGGGTAATGGGCCAGTACTTC.

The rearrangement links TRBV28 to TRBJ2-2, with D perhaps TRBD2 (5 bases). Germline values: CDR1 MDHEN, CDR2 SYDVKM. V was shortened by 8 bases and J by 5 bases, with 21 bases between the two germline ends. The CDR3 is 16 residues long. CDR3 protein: CASRKDFQKLTGELFF. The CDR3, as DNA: TGTGCCAGCCGAAAGGACTTCCAAAAGTTAACCGGGGAGCTGTTTTTT.

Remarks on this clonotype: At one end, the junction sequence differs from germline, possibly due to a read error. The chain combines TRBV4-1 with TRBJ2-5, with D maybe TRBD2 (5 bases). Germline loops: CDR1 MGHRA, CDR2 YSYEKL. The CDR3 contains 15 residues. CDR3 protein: CASSRQAYGEETQHF. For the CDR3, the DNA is TGCGCCAGCAGCCGTCAGGCTTACGGGGAAGAGACCCAGCACTTC.

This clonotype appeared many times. The CDR3, as DNA: TGTGCCAGCAGCTCCTCGGGGGGCAGCACAGATACGCAGTATTTT. Amino acid sequence: CASSSSGGSTDTQYF. V usage is TRBV7-3 and J usage is TRBJ2-3, with D possibly matching TRBD2 (7 bases). The CDR3 contains 15 residues. The germline V and J ends were trimmed by 4 bases and 0 bases, with 11 bases remaining between them. Germline assignment: CDR1 SGHTA and CDR2 FQGTGA.

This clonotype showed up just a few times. The CDR3 sequence: CASSLWLRGAPEQFF. DNA of the CDR3: TGTGCCAGCAGTTTATGGCTCCGAGGGGCTCCTGAGCAGTTCTTC. This rearrangement joins TRBV27 to TRBJ2-1; D may match TRBD1 or TRBD2 (5 bases each). This CDR3 is built from 15 residues. Trimming cost V 1 base and J 9 bases, with 16 bases left between them. Germline values: CDR1 MNHEY, CDR2 SMNVEV (reference sequence).

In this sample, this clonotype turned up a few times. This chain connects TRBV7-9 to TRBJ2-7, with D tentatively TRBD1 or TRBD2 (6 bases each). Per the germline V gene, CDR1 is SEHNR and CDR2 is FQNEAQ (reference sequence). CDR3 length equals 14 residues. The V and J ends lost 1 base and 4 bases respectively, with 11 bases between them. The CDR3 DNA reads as TGTGCCAGCAGCTTAGTAGGGGGGCGTTACGAGCAGTACTTC. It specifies CASSLVGGRYEQYF.

CDR3 sequence (DNA): TGTGCCAGCAGCGTAGGGGTGCGGGGCCGCACAGATACGCAGTATTTT. Translation: CASSVGVRGRTDTQYF. J is TRBJ2-3 and V is TRBV9; a possible D gene is TRBD2 (6 bases). Germline lookup yields CDR1 SGDLS and CDR2 YYNGEE. Trimming stripped 0 bases from V and 1 base from J, with 12 bases between. There are 16 residues in the CDR3. Full variable domain (outside the CDR3, taken from reference TRBV9 and TRBJ2-3): DSGVTQTPKHLITATGQRVTLRCSPRSGDLSVYWYQQSLDQGLQFLIQYYNGEERAKGNILERFSAQQFPDLHSELNLSSLELGDSALYFCASSVGVRGRTDTQYFGPGTRLTVL.

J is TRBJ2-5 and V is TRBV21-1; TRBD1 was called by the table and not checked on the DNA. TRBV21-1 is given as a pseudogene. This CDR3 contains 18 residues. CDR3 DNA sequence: TGTGCCAGCAGCAAAATAGGACAGGGGCCTGCGGGGAGCGAGACCCAGTACTTC. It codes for CASSKIGQGPAGSETQYF.

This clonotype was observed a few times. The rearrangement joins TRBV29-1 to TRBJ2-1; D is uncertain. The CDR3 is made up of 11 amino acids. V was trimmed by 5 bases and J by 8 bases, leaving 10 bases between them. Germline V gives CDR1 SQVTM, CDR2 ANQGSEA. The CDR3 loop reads CSVYRYDEQFF. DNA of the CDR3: TGCAGCGTTTACCGATATGATGAGCAGTTCTTC.

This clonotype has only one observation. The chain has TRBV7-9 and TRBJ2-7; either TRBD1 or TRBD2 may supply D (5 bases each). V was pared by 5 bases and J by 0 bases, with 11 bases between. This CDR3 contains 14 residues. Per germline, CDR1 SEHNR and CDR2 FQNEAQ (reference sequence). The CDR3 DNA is TGTGCCAGCAGCAACTCCGGGACCTCCTACGAGCAGTACTTC. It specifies CASSNSGTSYEQYF.

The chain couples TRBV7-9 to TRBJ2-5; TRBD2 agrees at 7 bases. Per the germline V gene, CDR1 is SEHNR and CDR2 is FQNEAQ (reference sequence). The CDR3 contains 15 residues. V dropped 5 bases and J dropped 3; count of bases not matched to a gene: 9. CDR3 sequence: CASSQREDYKETQYF. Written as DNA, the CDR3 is TGTGCCAGCAGCCAACGGGAGGACTACAAAGAGACCCAGTACTTC.

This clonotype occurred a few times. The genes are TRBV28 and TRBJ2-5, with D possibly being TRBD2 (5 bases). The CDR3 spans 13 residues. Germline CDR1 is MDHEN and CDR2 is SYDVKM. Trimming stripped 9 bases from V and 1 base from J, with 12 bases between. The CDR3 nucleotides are TGTGCCAGGTGGGAGAGATCCCAAGAGACCCAGTACTTC. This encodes CARWERSQETQYF.

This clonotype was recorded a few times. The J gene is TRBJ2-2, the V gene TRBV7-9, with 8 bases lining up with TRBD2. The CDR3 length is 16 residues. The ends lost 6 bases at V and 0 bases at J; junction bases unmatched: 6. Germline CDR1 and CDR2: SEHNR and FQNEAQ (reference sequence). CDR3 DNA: TGTGCCAGCAGAGGAGCGGGGGCCTCGAACACCGGGGAGCTGTTTTTT. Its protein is CASRGAGASNTGELFF.

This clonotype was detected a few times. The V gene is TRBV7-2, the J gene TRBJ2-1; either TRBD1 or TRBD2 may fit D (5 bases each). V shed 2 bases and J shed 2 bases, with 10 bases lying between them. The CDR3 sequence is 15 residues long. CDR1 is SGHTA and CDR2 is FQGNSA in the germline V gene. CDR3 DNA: TGTGCCAGCAGCTTACTGGGACCTACCTACAATGAGCAGTTCTTC. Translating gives CASSLLGPTYNEQFF.

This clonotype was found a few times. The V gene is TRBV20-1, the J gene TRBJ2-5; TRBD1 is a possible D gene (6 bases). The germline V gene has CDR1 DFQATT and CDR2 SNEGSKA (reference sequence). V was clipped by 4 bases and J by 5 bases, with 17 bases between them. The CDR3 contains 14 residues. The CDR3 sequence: CSATPARGSETQYF. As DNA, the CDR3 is TGCAGTGCTACGCCAGCCAGGGGAAGCGAGACCCAGTACTTC.

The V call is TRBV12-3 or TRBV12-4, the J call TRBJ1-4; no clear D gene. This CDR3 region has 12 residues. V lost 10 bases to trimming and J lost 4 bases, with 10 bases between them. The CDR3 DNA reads TGTGCCACCGGACGGAATAATGAAAAACTGTTTTTT. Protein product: CATGRNNEKLFF.

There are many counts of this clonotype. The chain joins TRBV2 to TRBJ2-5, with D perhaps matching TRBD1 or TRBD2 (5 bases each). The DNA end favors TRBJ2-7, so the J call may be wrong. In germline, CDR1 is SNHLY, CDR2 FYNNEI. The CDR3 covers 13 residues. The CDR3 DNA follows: TGTGCCAGCAGAACCGGGACGGGCTACGAGCAGTACTTC. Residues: CASRTGTGYEQYF.

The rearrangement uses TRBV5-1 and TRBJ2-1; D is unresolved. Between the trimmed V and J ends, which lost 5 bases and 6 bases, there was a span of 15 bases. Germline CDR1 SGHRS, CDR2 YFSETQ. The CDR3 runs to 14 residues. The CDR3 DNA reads TGCGCCAGCAGACCTTTTTTTATTTTCAATGAGCAGTTCTTC. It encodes CASRPFFIFNEQFF.

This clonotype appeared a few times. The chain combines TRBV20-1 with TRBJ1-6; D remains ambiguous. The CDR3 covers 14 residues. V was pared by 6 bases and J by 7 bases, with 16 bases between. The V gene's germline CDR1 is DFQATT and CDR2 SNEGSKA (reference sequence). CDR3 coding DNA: TGCAGTGCCTTGGGTAAAGGCCCAAATTCACCCCTCCACTTT. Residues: CSALGKGPNSPLHF.

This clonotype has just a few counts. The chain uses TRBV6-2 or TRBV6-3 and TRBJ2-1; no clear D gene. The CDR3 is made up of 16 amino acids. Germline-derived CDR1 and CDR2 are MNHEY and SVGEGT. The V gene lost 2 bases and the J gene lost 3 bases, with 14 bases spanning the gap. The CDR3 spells CASSYLGRRHYNEQFF. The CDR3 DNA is TGTGCCAGCAGTTACCTAGGTCGACGCCACTACAATGAGCAGTTCTTC.

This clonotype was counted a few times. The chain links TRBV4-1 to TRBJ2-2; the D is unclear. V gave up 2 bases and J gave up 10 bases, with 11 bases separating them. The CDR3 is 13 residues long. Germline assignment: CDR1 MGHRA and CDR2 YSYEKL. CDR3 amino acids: CASSQSILEELFF. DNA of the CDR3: TGCGCCAGCAGCCAATCGATCTTGGAGGAGCTGTTTTTT.